This is a list of T cell receptor beta chains from one sample in a study of human T cells and chemical hapten exposure. TCRdb recomputed calls from the RACE reads with MiXCR, one row per CDR3 protein. The data contain some 74,000 distinct CDR3 sequences, over 10% of them seen just once; the ten biggest clones take up 5.7%. Specimen: whole blood, collected in connection with sensitization to the hapten diphenylcyclopropenone (DPC). The receptors were gathered from a woman between 50 and 59 years old with alopecia areata. Some clones in this sample may be carry-over from other donors' samples. The CDR3 runs from the conserved cysteine through the conserved F or W. Fields, in order: clone size, V gene, J gene, D gene, CDR3 DNA, CDR3 protein. D genes are given only for firm matches. Rows give clone size only sometimes, using once, few, many, or a class for an expanded clone.

abundance: few; v_gene: TRBV10-3; j_gene: TRBJ2-7; d_gene: NA; CDR3nt: TGTGCCATCAGTTCAGGGGTTGAGCAGTACTTC; CDR3aa: CAISSGVEQYF
abundance: NA; v_gene: TRBV7-9; j_gene: TRBJ1-1; d_gene: NA; CDR3nt: TGTGCCAGCAGCCAGACTGCAGGGACTGAAGCTTTCTTT; CDR3aa: CASSQTAGTEAFF
abundance: few; v_gene: TRBV5-1; j_gene: TRBJ1-2; d_gene: NA; CDR3nt: TGCGCCAGCAGCCCAGTCAACTATGGCTACACCTTC; CDR3aa: CASSPVNYGYTF
abundance: few; v_gene: TRBV10-3; j_gene: TRBJ2-7; d_gene: NA; CDR3nt: TGTGCCATCGACTGGGCCGAGCAGTACTTC; CDR3aa: CAIDWAEQYF
abundance: few; v_gene: TRBV29-1; j_gene: TRBJ1-4; d_gene: TRBD1; CDR3nt: TGCAGCGTACAGACAGGGGAGAGGGAAAAACTGTTTTTT; CDR3aa: CSVQTGEREKLFF
abundance: NA; v_gene: TRBV3-1; j_gene: TRBJ1-6; d_gene: TRBD1; CDR3nt: TGTGCCAGCAGTCGGACAGGGTATAATTCACCCCTCCACTTT; CDR3aa: CASSRTGYNSPLHF
abundance: NA; v_gene: TRBV20-1; j_gene: TRBJ2-1; d_gene: NA; CDR3nt: TGCAGTGTCCTAGGAATCCTCCATGAGCAGTTCTTC; CDR3aa: CSVLGILHEQFF
abundance: NA; v_gene: TRBV12-3/TRBV12-4; j_gene: TRBJ2-2; d_gene: TRBD2; CDR3nt: TGTGCCAGCAGTTTGACTAGCGGGAACACCGGGGAGCTGTTTTTT; CDR3aa: CASSLTSGNTGELFF
abundance: NA; v_gene: TRBV29-1; j_gene: TRBJ1-1; d_gene: NA; CDR3nt: TGCAGCGTTTCTAGGACCACTGAAGCTTTCTTT; CDR3aa: CSVSRTTEAFF
abundance: few; v_gene: TRBV20-1; j_gene: TRBJ1-5; d_gene: NA; CDR3nt: TGCAGTGCTAGTCCAGGGGAGGCACCAGGGCAGCCCCAGCATTTT; CDR3aa: CSASPGEAPGQPQHF
abundance: few; v_gene: TRBV3-1; j_gene: TRBJ1-6; d_gene: TRBD1; CDR3nt: TGTGCCAGCAGCCATCTGGGACAGCCGAATTCACCCCTCCACTTT; CDR3aa: CASSHLGQPNSPLHF
abundance: few; v_gene: TRBV7-2; j_gene: TRBJ2-1; d_gene: NA; CDR3nt: TGTGCCAGCAGCCCGACAGCCGTCCACTCCTACAATGAGCAGTTCTTC; CDR3aa: CASSPTAVHSYNEQFF
abundance: NA; v_gene: TRBV20-1; j_gene: TRBJ1-5; d_gene: NA; CDR3nt: TGCAGTGCTAGAGGGGGAGAAGGTCAGCCCCAGCATTTT; CDR3aa: CSARGGEGQPQHF
abundance: many; v_gene: TRBV20-1; j_gene: TRBJ2-5; d_gene: TRBD1; CDR3nt: TGCAGTGCTAGAGATACAGGGGTACAAGAGACCCAGTACTTC; CDR3aa: CSARDTGVQETQYF
abundance: many; v_gene: TRBV2; j_gene: TRBJ1-1; d_gene: NA; CDR3nt: TGTGCCAGCATTGTGTACCGGGGCACTGAAGCTTTCTTT; CDR3aa: CASIVYRGTEAFF
abundance: few; v_gene: TRBV18; j_gene: TRBJ2-3; d_gene: NA; CDR3nt: TGTGCCAGCTCACCGTCGAGCACAGATACGCAGTATTTT; CDR3aa: CASSPSSTDTQYF
abundance: many; v_gene: TRBV29-1; j_gene: TRBJ2-7; d_gene: TRBD1; CDR3nt: TGCAGCGCCCGGACAGGGGTCTACGAGCAGTACTTC; CDR3aa: CSARTGVYEQYF
abundance: NA; v_gene: TRBV11-2; j_gene: TRBJ2-3; d_gene: NA; CDR3nt: TGTGCCAGCAGCTTACGAGGGAGTATAACAGATACGCAGTATTTT; CDR3aa: CASSLRGSITDTQYF
abundance: NA; v_gene: TRBV6-6; j_gene: TRBJ2-5; d_gene: NA; CDR3nt: TGTGCCAGCAGTTACGTAAGGGGGGAGACCCAGTACTTC; CDR3aa: CASSYVRGETQYF
abundance: many; v_gene: TRBV29-1; j_gene: TRBJ2-2; d_gene: TRBD1; CDR3nt: TGCAGCGCTATGACAGGGGGGAACACCGGGGAGCTGTTTTTT; CDR3aa: CSAMTGGNTGELFF
abundance: many; v_gene: TRBV12-3/TRBV12-4; j_gene: TRBJ2-7; d_gene: TRBD1; CDR3nt: TGTGCCAGCACCGAACAGGGGGCCGAGCAGTACTTC; CDR3aa: CASTEQGAEQYF
abundance: NA; v_gene: TRBV5-4; j_gene: TRBJ2-7; d_gene: TRBD1; CDR3nt: TGTGCCAGCAGCTCCGGGACAGGGTACGAGCAGTACTTC; CDR3aa: CASSSGTGYEQYF
abundance: many; v_gene: TRBV29-1; j_gene: TRBJ1-2; d_gene: NA; CDR3nt: TGCAGCGTTGCGCAGGTACCGGGCGGCTACACCTTC; CDR3aa: CSVAQVPGGYTF
abundance: NA; v_gene: TRBV6-6; j_gene: TRBJ2-1; d_gene: TRBD1; CDR3nt: TGTGCCAGCAGGGACAGGATGTACAATGAGCAGTTCTTC; CDR3aa: CASRDRMYNEQFF
abundance: many; v_gene: TRBV5-4; j_gene: TRBJ1-1; d_gene: NA; CDR3nt: TGTGCCAGCAGCTTTAAAAGGGGCTATAACACTGAAGCTTTCTTT; CDR3aa: CASSFKRGYNTEAFF
abundance: many; v_gene: TRBV11-3; j_gene: TRBJ2-3; d_gene: TRBD2; CDR3nt: TGTGCCAGCAGCTCAGCCGGGACTACCACAGATACGCAGTATTTT; CDR3aa: CASSSAGTTTDTQYF
abundance: many; v_gene: TRBV14; j_gene: TRBJ1-2; d_gene: NA; CDR3nt: TGTGCCAGCAGCCAAGTTCCCGGGGCAGGCCGGGGCTACACCTTC; CDR3aa: CASSQVPGAGRGYTF
abundance: few; v_gene: TRBV6-6; j_gene: TRBJ2-2; d_gene: TRBD1; CDR3nt: TGTGCCAGCAGTTATCTCGGACAGGGTAACACCGGGGAGCTGTTTTTT; CDR3aa: CASSYLGQGNTGELFF
abundance: NA; v_gene: TRBV5-5; j_gene: TRBJ2-3; d_gene: TRBD2; CDR3nt: TGTGCCAGCAGGGTCGGACTAGCGGGAGGGCCCAATAACGCAGATACGCAGTATTTT; CDR3aa: CASRVGLAGGPNNADTQYF
abundance: NA; v_gene: TRBV19; j_gene: TRBJ2-2; d_gene: TRBD1; CDR3nt: TGTGCCAGTAGGGGACAGAAAAACACCGGGGAGCTGTTTTTT; CDR3aa: CASRGQKNTGELFF
abundance: many; v_gene: TRBV18; j_gene: TRBJ2-5; d_gene: NA; CDR3nt: TGTGCCAGCTCACCCAAAAGAGAGACCCAGTACTTC; CDR3aa: CASSPKRETQYF
abundance: NA; v_gene: TRBV5-1; j_gene: TRBJ1-4; d_gene: NA; CDR3nt: TGCGCCAGCAGCTTGAGTACAGTAAATGAAAAACTGTTTTTT; CDR3aa: CASSLSTVNEKLFF